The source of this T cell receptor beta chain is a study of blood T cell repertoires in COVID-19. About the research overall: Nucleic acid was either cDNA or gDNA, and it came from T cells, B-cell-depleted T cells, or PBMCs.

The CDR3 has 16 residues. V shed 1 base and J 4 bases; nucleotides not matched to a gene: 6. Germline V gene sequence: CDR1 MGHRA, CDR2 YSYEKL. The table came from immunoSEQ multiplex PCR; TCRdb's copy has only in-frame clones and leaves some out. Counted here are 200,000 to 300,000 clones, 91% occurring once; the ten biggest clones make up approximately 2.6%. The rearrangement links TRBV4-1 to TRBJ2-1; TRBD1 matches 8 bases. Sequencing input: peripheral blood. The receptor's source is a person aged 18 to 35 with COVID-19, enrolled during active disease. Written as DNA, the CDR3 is TGCGCCAGCAGCCAAGGACGAACAGGGGGATACAATGAGCAGTTCTTC. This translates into CASSQGRTGGYNEQFF.